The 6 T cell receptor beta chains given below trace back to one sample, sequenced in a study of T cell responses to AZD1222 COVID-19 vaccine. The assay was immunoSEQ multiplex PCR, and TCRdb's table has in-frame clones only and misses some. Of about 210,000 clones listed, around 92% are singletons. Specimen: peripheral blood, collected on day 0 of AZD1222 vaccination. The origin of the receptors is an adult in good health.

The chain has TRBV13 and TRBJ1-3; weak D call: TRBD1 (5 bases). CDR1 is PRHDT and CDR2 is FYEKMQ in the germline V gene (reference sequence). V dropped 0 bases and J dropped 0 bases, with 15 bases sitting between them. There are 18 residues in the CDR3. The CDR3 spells CASSLGGSGVPSGNTIYF. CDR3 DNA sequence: TGTGCCAGCAGCTTAGGGGGGTCGGGGGTCCCCTCTGGAAACACCATATATTTT.

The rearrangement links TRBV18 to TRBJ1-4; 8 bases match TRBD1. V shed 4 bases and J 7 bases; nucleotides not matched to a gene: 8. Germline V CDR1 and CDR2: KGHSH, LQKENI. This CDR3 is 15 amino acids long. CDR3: CASSQQQGAGEKLFF. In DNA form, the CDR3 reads TGTGCCAGCTCACAGCAGCAGGGGGCTGGTGAAAAACTGTTTTTT.

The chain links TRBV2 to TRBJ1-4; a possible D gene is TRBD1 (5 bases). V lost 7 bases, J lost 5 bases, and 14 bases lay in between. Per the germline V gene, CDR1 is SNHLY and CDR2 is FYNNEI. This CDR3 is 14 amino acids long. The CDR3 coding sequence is TGTGCCAGCAACTCGGGAGGGGTGAATGAAAAACTGTTTTTT. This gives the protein CASNSGGVNEKLFF. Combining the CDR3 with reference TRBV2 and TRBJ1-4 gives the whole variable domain EPEVTQTPSHQVTQMGQEVILRCVPISNHLYFYWYRQILGQKVEFLVSFYNNEISEKSEIFDDQFSVERPDGSNFTLKIRSTKLEDSAMYFCASNSGGVNEKLFFGSGTQLSVL.

The CDR3 bases are TGCGCCAGCAGCTGGAGCTGGGGGTCAATCTACGAGCAGTACTTC. It translates to CASSWSWGSIYEQYF. The J gene is TRBJ2-7, the V gene TRBV5-1; D is possibly TRBD1 or TRBD2 (5 bases each). The CDR3 has 15 amino acids. CDR1 and CDR2 (germline): SGHRS, YFSETQ. V was trimmed by 3 bases and J by 3 bases, leaving 16 bases between them.

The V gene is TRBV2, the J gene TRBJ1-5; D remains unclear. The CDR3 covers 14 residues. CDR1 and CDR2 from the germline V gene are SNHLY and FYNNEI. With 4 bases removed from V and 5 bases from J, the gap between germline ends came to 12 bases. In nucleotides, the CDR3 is TGTGCCAGCAGTGGGGCAGGAAGGGATCAGCCCCAGCATTTT. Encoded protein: CASSGAGRDQPQHF.

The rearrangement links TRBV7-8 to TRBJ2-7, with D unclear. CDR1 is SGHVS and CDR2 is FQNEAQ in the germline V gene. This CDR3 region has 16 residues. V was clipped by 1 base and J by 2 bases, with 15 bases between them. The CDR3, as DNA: TGTGCCAGCAGCTTAGGAACCATGGCAGTTACCTACGAGCAGTACTTC. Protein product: CASSLGTMAVTYEQYF. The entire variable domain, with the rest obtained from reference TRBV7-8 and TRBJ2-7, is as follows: GAGVSQSPRYKVAKRGQDVALRCDPISGHVSLFWYQQALGQGPEFLTYFQNEAQLDKSGLPSDRFFAERPEGSVSTLKIQRTQQEDSAVYLCASSLGTMAVTYEQYFGPGTRLTVT.